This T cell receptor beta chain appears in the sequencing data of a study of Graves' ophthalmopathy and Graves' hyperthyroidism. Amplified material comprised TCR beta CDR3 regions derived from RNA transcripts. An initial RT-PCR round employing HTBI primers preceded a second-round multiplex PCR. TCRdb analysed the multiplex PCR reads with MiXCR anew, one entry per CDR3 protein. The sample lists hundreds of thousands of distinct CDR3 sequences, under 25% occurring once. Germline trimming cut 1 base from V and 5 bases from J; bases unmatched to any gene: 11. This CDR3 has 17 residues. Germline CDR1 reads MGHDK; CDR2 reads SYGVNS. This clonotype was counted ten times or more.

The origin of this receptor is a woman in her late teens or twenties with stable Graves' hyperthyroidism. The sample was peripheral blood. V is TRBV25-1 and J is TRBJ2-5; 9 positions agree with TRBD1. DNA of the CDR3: TGTGCCAGCAGTGAATCCGACCCCGGGACAGGGTACGAGACCCAGTACTTC. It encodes CASSESDPGTGYETQYF.